A single sample is the source of the 2 T cell receptor beta chains below, sequenced in a study of early T cells in non-severe SARS-CoV-2 infection (dated by TCRdb to the early 2020s). The library was generated by 5' RACE. Instrument used: NextSeq 500. Using fastp at Q25 and MiXCR, TCRdb reprocessed the public reads and kept productive beta chains. CDR3 protein sequences are deduplicated, and each keeps its most common genes and DNA. The sample data list about 69,000 distinct CDR3 sequences, and about an eighth of these were observed just once. The ten most abundant clones make up almost 6.5% of the sample. The sequencing input was whole blood. The receptors here all came from an adult who was a healthcare worker with PCR-confirmed SARS-CoV-2 infection or an uninfected control (not recorded which).

Many counts were recorded for this clonotype. Since no conserved phenylalanine or tryptophan closes the CDR3, a read error is the likely cause. V gene TRBV7-2 combines with J gene TRBJ1-2, with 8 bases identical to TRBD1. The V gene end was trimmed by 0 bases and the J gene end by 6 bases; junction bases not matched to a gene: 15. CDR1 and CDR2 from the germline V gene are SGHTA and FQGNSA. The CDR3 has 18 residues. DNA of the CDR3: TGTGCCAGCAGCTTAGCGTTGACAGGGGTTAGTGTTAGGGATGGCTACACCTCC. It yields the protein CASSLALTGVSVRDGYTS.

This clonotype turned up a few times. This chain uses TRBV30 with TRBJ2-1; D not certain. This CDR3 has 11 amino acids. The germline V gene encodes CDR1 GTSNPN and CDR2 SVGIG (reference sequence). V lost 0 bases to trimming and J lost 10 bases, with 7 bases between them. The CDR3 nucleotides read TGTGCCTGGAGTGTCCGGGTAGAGCAGTTCTTC. Translated, it gives CAWSVRVEQFF.